This T cell receptor beta chain originates from a study of identical twins. General study points: High-abundance cord blood beta clonotypes had fewer insertions; memory repertoires showed none. A partial confounding effect on zero-insertion analyses could come from invariant MAIT and iNKT cells.

Each donor was a healthy Caucasian. Notes on this clonotype: Its antigen is as yet unknown.

One entry per CDR3 protein, called by TCRdb with MiXCR from the 5' RACE reads. Among about 530,000 distinct CDR3 sequences listed, about 16% were seen once. V lost 0 bases and J 7 bases, leaving 16 bases between the germline ends. The germline CDR1 and CDR2 sequences are LGHNA and YNFKEQ. The CDR3 contains 15 residues. The sample was also reused in another study, on yellow fever vaccine responses in identical twins.

The chain uses TRBV4-2 and TRBJ2-7, with D maybe TRBD2 (6 bases). The sequence was obtained from a young woman in good health. Sequencing was performed on CD4+ T cells sorted from blood. The CDR3 DNA reads as TGTGCCAGCAGCCAAGACCCCGCGGGATGGGAAGAGCAGTACTTC. Translation: CASSQDPAGWEEQYF.